These T cell receptor beta chains were read from a single sample in a study of T cell changes during pregnancy in multiple sclerosis. Some clones are missing from TCRdb's copy, which holds only in-frame ones; the method was immunoSEQ multiplex PCR. In the table there are approximately 100,000 clones, roughly nine tenths of which are singletons. The sample here was peripheral blood, taken before pregnancy. The source of these receptors is a female donor with multiple sclerosis, enrolled in a pregnancy study. Both conserved end residues are part of each CDR3. D genes are given only for firm matches. Clone size is shown for a subset of rows, as once, few, many or a class of expanded clone.

length	D	V	size	J	CDR3	DNA
16	TRBD2	TRBV11-3	.	TRBJ2-7	CASSLDEAGGLTEQYF	TGTGCCAGCAGCTTAGATGAAGCGGGGGGGCTAACCGAGCAGTACTTC
13	TRBD2	TRBV28	.	TRBJ2-1	CASLLAGNNEQFF	TGTGCCAGCTTACTAGCGGGAAACAATGAGCAGTTCTTC
13	.	TRBV2	.	TRBJ2-7	CASSESGTEEQYF	TGTGCCAGCAGTGAATCGGGAACCGAAGAGCAGTACTTC
16	TRBD2	TRBV27	.	TRBJ2-3	CASSAFGLAAGDTQYF	TGTGCCAGCAGCGCCTTTGGACTAGCGGCGGGAGATACGCAGTATTTT
14	TRBD1	TRBV7-9	.	TRBJ1-5	CASSLGRGNQPQHF	TGTGCCAGCAGCTTAGGCAGGGGGAATCAGCCCCAGCATTTT
14	TRBD1	TRBV18	.	TRBJ2-5	CASSLQGAQETQYF	TGTGCCAGCTCACTCCAGGGGGCTCAGGAGACCCAGTACTTC
15	.	TRBV5-4	.	TRBJ1-1	CASSLLGGRNTEAFF	TGTGCCAGCAGCTTGTTGGGGGGACGGAACACTGAAGCTTTCTTT
15	.	TRBV7-8	.	TRBJ2-7	CASSYQDGTSWEQYF	TGTGCCAGCAGCTACCAGGATGGCACGTCGTGGGAGCAGTACTTC
13	TRBD2	TRBV5-1	once	TRBJ2-1	CASSPGTAGAGFF	TGCGCCAGCAGCCCGGGGACCGCGGGAGCCGGCTTCTTC
14	.	TRBV28	.	TRBJ2-5	CASSPPGTKETQYF	TGTGCCAGCAGCCCCCCCGGGACAAAAGAGACCCAGTACTTC
11	.	TRBV20-1	.	TRBJ2-1	CSVHGGGGQFF	TGCAGTGTTCACGGGGGAGGCGGGCAGTTCTTC
17	TRBD1	TRBV28	.	TRBJ1-6	CATTGPRTVRGNLPLHF	TGTGCCACCACGGGGCCCCGAACCGTCAGGGGGAATTTACCCCTCCACTTT
15	.	TRBV5-1	.	TRBJ1-4	CASSLEGQGFEKLFF	TGCGCCAGCAGCTTGGAAGGGCAGGGATTTGAAAAACTGTTTTTT
13	.	TRBV29-1	.	TRBJ1-5	CSVRGGSNQPQHF	TGCAGCGTCCGGGGTGGAAGCAATCAGCCCCAGCATTTT
16	TRBD2	TRBV6-1	.	TRBJ2-2	CASSGRSGRGAGELFF	TGTGCCAGCAGTGGTCGCAGCGGGAGGGGGGCCGGGGAGCTGTTTTTT
14	.	TRBV7-2	.	TRBJ1-2	CASSLGPGNYGYTF	TGTGCCAGCAGCTTAGGGCCAGGGAACTATGGCTACACCTTC
13	.	TRBV6-1	.	TRBJ1-1	CASSESTNTEAFF	TGTGCCAGCAGCGAAAGTACTAACACTGAAGCTTTCTTT
16	TRBD1	TRBV10-3	few	TRBJ1-2	CAIRGTGNEASYGYTF	TGTGCCATCAGGGGGACAGGGAATGAGGCTAGCTATGGCTACACCTTC
15	TRBD2	TRBV11-3	.	TRBJ2-3	CASSLAGGRSDTQYF	TGTGCCAGCAGCTTAGCGGGGGGGCGATCAGATACGCAGTATTTT
11	.	TRBV20-1	.	TRBJ2-7	CSAEASYEQYF	TGCAGTGCTGAGGCTTCCTACGAGCAGTACTTC
15	TRBD1	TRBV19	.	TRBJ2-7	CASSSGTGISYEQYF	TGTGCCAGTAGCTCCGGGACAGGGATATCCTACGAGCAGTACTTC
13	.	TRBV7-2	.	TRBJ2-2	CASRVFGDGELFF	TGTGCCAGCAGAGTCTTCGGTGACGGGGAGCTGTTTTTT
13	.	TRBV27	.	TRBJ1-1	CASSLVAGYEAFF	TGTGCCAGCAGTTTAGTGGCGGGCTATGAAGCTTTCTTT
14	.	TRBV9	.	TRBJ1-2	CASSPVGANYGYTF	TGTGCCAGCAGCCCCGTGGGCGCCAACTATGGCTACACCTTC
13	.	TRBV7-9	.	TRBJ2-7	CASSFRERYEQYF	TGTGCCAGCAGCTTCCGGGAGCGGTACGAGCAGTACTTC
16	TRBD2	TRBV9	once	TRBJ2-7	CASSPGLAGSEAEQYF	TGTGCCAGCAGCCCGGGACTAGCGGGTAGTGAAGCCGAGCAGTACTTC
14	TRBD1	TRBV19	.	TRBJ2-7	CASSRQGTAYEQYF	TGTGCCAGCAGTAGACAGGGGACAGCCTACGAGCAGTACTTC
15	.	TRBV30	.	TRBJ2-7	CAWRGRGRTPYEQYF	TGTGCCTGGAGAGGTCGTGGGAGAACTCCCTACGAGCAGTACTTC
15	TRBD2	TRBV5-1	.	TRBJ2-1	CASRGLAGVDNEQFF	TGCGCCAGCAGGGGGCTAGCGGGGGTTGACAATGAGCAGTTCTTC
14	TRBD2	TRBV12-5	.	TRBJ2-5	CASAASGGQETQYF	TGTGCTAGTGCCGCTAGCGGGGGTCAAGAGACCCAGTACTTC
14	.	TRBV18	.	TRBJ2-7	CASSPEYMNYEQYF	TGTGCCAGCTCACCCGAGTATATGAACTACGAGCAGTACTTC
14	TRBD1	TRBV13	.	TRBJ1-4	CASSLTGGAEKLFF	TGTGCCAGCAGCCTAACAGGGGGCGCGGAAAAACTGTTTTTT
12	.	TRBV18	.	TRBJ2-5	CASSPFLETQYF	TGTGCCAGCTCACCCTTTCTAGAGACCCAGTACTTC
14	TRBD2	TRBV2	.	TRBJ2-7	CASSERTSDYEQYF	TGTGCCAGCAGTGAAAGGACTAGCGACTACGAGCAGTACTTC